These 5 T cell receptor beta chains share one sample of origin, sequenced in a study of blood T cell repertoires in COVID-19. Assay used: immunoSEQ multiplex PCR; TCRdb lists only in-frame clones, some missing. The sample yields roughly 150,000 clones, 82% seen once. The sequenced sample consisted of PBMCs or T cells enriched from blood (not recorded which). The origin of the receptors is a man between 60 and 75 years old who had recovered from COVID-19.

In its sample, this clone was seen once. V gene TRBV19 combines with J gene TRBJ2-7; tentatively, D is TRBD2 (5 bases). The CDR3 contains 12 residues. In germline, CDR1 is LNHDA, CDR2 SQIVND (reference sequence). The ends were cut back, 3 bases at V and 6 bases at J, with 9 bases in the middle. In nucleotides, the CDR3 is TGTGCCAGTAGTATCTCACGGGGCGAGCAGTACTTC. This codes for CASSISRGEQYF.

This chain connects TRBV15 to TRBJ1-2; D may be TRBD1 (5 bases). The CDR3 loop spans 14 amino acids. The V and J ends lost 1 base and 6 bases respectively, with 12 bases between them. Germline CDR1 is LNHNV and CDR2 is YYDKDF (reference sequence). The CDR3 DNA reads as TGTGCCACCAGCAGAGGGGGCCAACAGCATGGCTACACCTTC. Amino acid sequence: CATSRGGQQHGYTF.

The rearrangement links TRBV2 to TRBJ1-6, with 9 positions matching TRBD1. This CDR3 comprises 15 residues. Germline assignment: CDR1 SNHLY and CDR2 FYNNEI. Unmatched junction bases numbered 5, after V lost 1 base and J lost 10 bases. CDR3 residues: CASSEGQGERSPLHF. The CDR3 DNA is TGTGCCAGCAGTGAAGGACAGGGGGAAAGGTCACCCCTCCACTTT.

The V gene is TRBV9, the J gene TRBJ1-3; D is ambiguous. The CDR3 has 14 residues. V lost 6 bases and J lost 0, with 10 bases in between. Germline CDR1 and CDR2: SGDLS and YYNGEE. The CDR3 DNA is TGTGCCAGCACCGTGACTGACTCTGGAAACACCATATATTTT. This sequence encodes CASTVTDSGNTIYF.

CDR3 region: CASLDLYNSPLHF. CDR3 coding DNA: TGTGCCAGCCTAGACCTCTATAATTCACCCCTCCACTTT. V and J are TRBV28 and TRBJ1-6; D not certain. Germline CDR1 reads MDHEN; CDR2 reads SYDVKM. V lost 8 bases and J lost 3, with 8 bases in between. CDR3 length: 13 residues.